This T cell receptor (beta chain) was identified in a study of T cell repertoires in cytomegalovirus infection. Study summary: In the study, CMV epitopes included recently identified HLA-C-restricted and well-studied HLA-B-restricted ones. CMV infection and matching HLA type were both indicated by public TCR beta signatures. Findings and caveats of the study: The ex vivo response was dominated by HLA-C-restricted CMV-specific TCR beta clonotypes. CMV carriers with the relevant HLA were identified by cumulative public TCR beta family frequency.

Comments on this clonotype: Its antigen is as yet unknown.

The CDR3 runs 15 residues. The V gene's germline CDR1 is GTSNPN and CDR2 SVGIG (reference sequence). V was shortened by 4 bases and J by 4 bases, with 19 bases between the two germline ends. TCRdb independently ran MiXCR on the reads; one entry per CDR3 protein. The sample holds about 280,000 distinct CDR3 sequences, roughly 21% seen once. The sequencing here drew on cultured PBMCs, taken from culture after CMV antigen stimulation. J is TRBJ1-2 and V is TRBV30; weak D call: TRBD1 (6 bases). This receptor was obtained from a human donor in good health (CMV status not recorded). Some clones in this sample may be carry-over from other donors' samples. The CDR3 here is CAWTPLLQGTYGYTF. The CDR3 DNA reads as TGTGCCTGGACCCCCCTACTACAGGGTACCTATGGCTACACCTTC. Together with reference TRBV30 and TRBJ1-2, the CDR3 gives the full variable domain: SQTIHQWPATLVQPVGSPLSLECTVEGTSNPNLYWYRQAAGRGLQLLFYSVGIGQISSEVPQNLSASRPQDRQFILSSKKLLLSDSGFYLCAWTPLLQGTYGYTFGSGTRLTVV.